This TCR beta chain derives from a study of T cell responses to AZD1222 COVID-19 vaccine. General observations from the study: Among those given AZD1222, only 6 or 7 were seropositive at baseline. Spike as a whole was targeted by vaccine-associated CD4 TCRs, dominant at 160-218 and 743-854. Spike-specific TCR breadth and depth were elevated following two AZD1222 doses. Reportedly, close to half of spike-specific TCRs are directed against unmutated variant regions.

This table comes from immunoSEQ multiplex PCR, and its TCRdb copy is limited to in-frame clones, with some not included. The repertoire has some 130,000 clones, over 75% of them found once; the top ten carry approximately 20%. The CDR3 runs 13 residues. Germline V CDR1 and CDR2: MNHEY, SVGAGI. The V gene lost 6 bases and the J gene lost 8 bases, with 16 bases spanning the gap. This clone was picked up a small number of times. Its matching antigen is unknown. The source of this sequence is an adult in good health. The J gene is TRBJ1-2, the V gene TRBV6-5, with D maybe TRBD1 (5 bases). The sample was peripheral blood, taken on day 0 of AZD1222 vaccination. CDR3 in DNA: TGTGCCAGCAGACAGGAGGCCGGCGGGGGCTACACCTTC. Its translation: CASRQEAGGGYTF.